These 16 T cell receptor beta chains were all obtained from the same sample, sequenced in a study of cytomegalovirus exposure and HLA in healthy donors. Sequencing was performed with immunoSEQ multiplex PCR; in TCRdb, only in-frame clones are kept and a portion is missing. The table includes some 190,000 clones, around nine tenths detected once. What was sequenced was PBMCs. These receptors were collected from a young man in good health and CMV-seropositive.

The V call is TRBV6-6, the J call TRBJ1-6; no clear D. Germline assignment: CDR1 MNHNY and CDR2 SVGAGI (reference sequence). V lost 3 bases, J lost 0 bases, and 6 bases lay in between. The CDR3 runs to 15 residues. CDR3 bases: TGTGCCAGCAGTTATGGAAGCTCCTATAATTCACCCCTCCACTTT. It is translated as CASSYGSSYNSPLHF.

This chain connects TRBV30 to TRBJ2-7; D remains ambiguous. CDR3 length: 11 residues. Germline V gene sequence: CDR1 GTSNPN, CDR2 SVGIG (reference sequence). Trimming removed 1 base from V and 4 bases from J, with 5 bases in between. The CDR3 coding sequence is TGTGCCTGGAGTGCGGGTTACGAGCAGTACTTC. Translation gives CAWSAGYEQYF.

CDR3: CASYNYGYTF. CDR3 bases: TGTGCTTCCTATAACTATGGCTACACCTTC. The J gene is TRBJ1-2, the V gene TRBV6-1; D remains ambiguous. This CDR3 contains 10 residues. Germline assignment: CDR1 MNHNS and CDR2 SASEGT.

The chain is built from TRBV9 and TRBJ2-1; D possibly matches TRBD1 or TRBD2 (5 bases each). The CDR3 extends over 12 amino acids. The germline V gene has CDR1 SGDLS and CDR2 YYNGEE. Deletions cut 2 bases from V and 10 bases from J, with 10 bases between. Here the CDR3 reads CASSVYGDEQFF. Written as DNA, the CDR3 is TGTGCCAGCAGCGTTTACGGGGACGAGCAGTTCTTC. Looking up the rest from reference TRBV9 and TRBJ2-1 gives the full variable domain: DSGVTQTPKHLITATGQRVTLRCSPRSGDLSVYWYQQSLDQGLQFLIQYYNGEERAKGNILERFSAQQFPDLHSELNLSSLELGDSALYFCASSVYGDEQFFGPGTRLTVL.

V and J are TRBV5-6 and TRBJ2-5; possibly TRBD2 for D (5 bases). V lost 6 bases and J 1 base, leaving 10 bases between the germline ends. The germline gives CDR1 SGHDT, CDR2 YYEEEE. This CDR3 contains 13 residues. This CDR3 reads CASNSRAQETQYF. CDR3 nucleotides: TGTGCCAGCAACTCGAGGGCCCAAGAGACCCAGTACTTC.

V and J are TRBV5-4 and TRBJ1-2; D possibly corresponds to TRBD1 (6 bases). This CDR3 is built from 15 residues. From germline, CDR1 is SGHNT and CDR2 YYREEE (reference sequence). Trimming removed 5 bases at V and 8 bases at J, with 22 bases between. The CDR3 reads CASRLNPGAGYGYTF. The DNA for the CDR3 is TGTGCCAGCAGGTTAAACCCAGGGGCTGGATACGGCTACACCTTC. The variable domain in full, completed from reference TRBV5-4 and TRBJ1-2, reads ETGVTQSPTHLIKTRGQQVTLRCSSQSGHNTVSWYQQALGQGPQFIFQYYREEENGRGNFPPRFSGLQFPNYSSELNVNALELDDSALYLCASRLNPGAGYGYTFGSGTRLTVV.

The chain uses TRBV28 and TRBJ2-1, with TRBD2 matching over 7 bases. The germline V gene has CDR1 MDHEN and CDR2 SYDVKM. The CDR3 is made up of 15 amino acids. Trimming removed 2 bases from V and 6 bases from J; junction bases left unmatched: 7. Here the CDR3 DNA reads TGTGCCAGCAGTTTAGGGGGGGTTGGTGGCAATGAGCAGTTCTTC. This encodes CASSLGGVGGNEQFF. The full variable domain, in which reference TRBV28 and TRBJ2-1 provide the parts outside the CDR3, is DVKVTQSSRYLVKRTGEKVFLECVQDMDHENMFWYRQDPGLGLRLIYFSYDVKMKEKGDIPEGYSVSREKKERFSLILESASTNQTSMYLCASSLGGVGGNEQFFGPGTRLTVL.

V and J are TRBV5-1 and TRBJ2-1; 9 bases line up with TRBD2. J gave up 5 bases and V 3 bases, and 9 bases lay outside the gene matches. This CDR3 comprises 16 residues. CDR1 is SGHRS, CDR2 YFSETQ, per germline. For the CDR3, the DNA is TGCGCCAGCAGCTCACAGGGGACTAGCCACGACAATGAGCAGTTCTTC. Amino acids: CASSSQGTSHDNEQFF.

J is TRBJ1-2 and V is TRBV5-1; D uncertain. CDR1 and CDR2 (germline): SGHRS, YFSETQ. Trimming pared 2 bases from V and 1 base from J, leaving 9 bases between. The CDR3 sequence is 14 residues long. The CDR3 loop reads CASSLTGVNYGYTF. The CDR3 region has the DNA TGCGCCAGCAGCTTAACCGGGGTTAACTATGGCTACACCTTC.

This chain joins TRBV19 and TRBJ1-1; D is undetermined. Germline assignment: CDR1 LNHDA and CDR2 SQIVND (reference sequence). V lost 10 bases, J lost 11 bases, and 14 bases lay in between. This CDR3 is 10 amino acids long. The CDR3 protein is CATMASRAFF. For the CDR3, the DNA is TGTGCCACCATGGCCTCGCGTGCTTTCTTT.

V is TRBV14 and J is TRBJ2-7; 8 nucleotides agree with TRBD2. The length of the CDR3 is 16 residues. Germline values: CDR1 SGHDN, CDR2 FVKESK. V shed 2 bases, J shed 5 bases, and the junction held 11 bases outside the gene matches. The CDR3 is CASSQFSGLAQHEQYF. CDR3 DNA: TGTGCCAGCAGCCAATTCAGCGGACTAGCTCAGCACGAGCAGTACTTC. The full variable domain, rest sourced from reference TRBV14 and TRBJ2-7, is EAGVTQFPSHSVIEKGQTVTLRCDPISGHDNLYWYRRVMGKEIKFLLHFVKESKQDESGMPNNRFLAERTGGTYSTLKVQPAELEDSGVYFCASSQFSGLAQHEQYFGPGTRLTVT.

V is TRBV14 and J is TRBJ2-7; no clear D. This CDR3 is 13 amino acids long. The ends were cut back, 4 bases at V and 0 bases at J, with 7 bases in the middle. Germline V CDR1 and CDR2: SGHDN, FVKESK. Written as DNA, the CDR3 is TGTGCCAGCAGCCCGGTCAACTCCTACGAGCAGTACTTC. It specifies CASSPVNSYEQYF.

The J gene is TRBJ1-1, the V gene TRBV6-5; TRBD1 aligns across 8 bases. The J segment lost 3 bases and the V segment lost 2 bases, leaving 8 bases of the junction unmatched. Germline V gene lookup returns CDR1 MNHEY and CDR2 SVGAGI. CDR3 size: 16 residues. CDR3 sequence reads: CASSYRTGPLDTEAFF. As DNA, the CDR3 is TGTGCCAGCAGTTACCGGACAGGGCCCCTGGACACTGAAGCTTTCTTT.

The chain couples TRBV25-1 to TRBJ2-2; 9 nucleotides line up with TRBD1. With 2 bases clipped from V and 14 bases from J, the junction kept 9 bases outside the gene matches. This CDR3 has 14 residues. CDR1 is MGHDK and CDR2 is SYGVNS in the germline V gene. The CDR3 sequence is CASSEVWDRAELFF. The DNA of the CDR3 is TGTGCCAGCAGTGAAGTGTGGGACAGGGCCGAACTGTTTTTT.

The chain joins TRBV9 to TRBJ1-1; D gene uncertain. Germline CDR1 reads SGDLS; CDR2 reads YYNGEE. V lost 6 bases and J 1 base, leaving 16 bases between the germline ends. The CDR3 is 15 residues long. CDR3 region: CASTPREPSNTEAFF. The CDR3 DNA reads as TGTGCCAGCACCCCGCGGGAACCCTCGAACACTGAAGCTTTCTTT.

Here the CDR3 DNA reads TGCAGCGCCCACCCCGACAGGATCCACGAAGCTTTCTTT. Protein: CSAHPDRIHEAFF. This chain connects TRBV29-1 to TRBJ1-1, with D possibly being TRBD1 (6 bases). Germline V gene data show CDR1 as SQVTM and CDR2 as ANQGSEA. This CDR3 comprises 13 residues. V lost 7 bases to trimming and J lost 8 bases, with 20 bases between them.